The sample holds one count of the clone carrying this T cell receptor beta chain. This sample was included in a study of shared clonotypes between healthy human individuals. The CDR3 spans 13 residues. The germline CDR1 and CDR2 sequences are MNHNS and SASEGT. The V segment lost 7 bases and the J segment 5 bases; nucleotides outside the gene matches: 6. Method: immunoSEQ multiplex PCR; TCRdb's copy keeps in-frame clones and lacks some. The sample holds under 1,900,000 clones, approximately 98.5% seen once. The gene calls are TRBV6-1 and TRBJ2-7; 9 bases fit TRBD1. The receptor comes from a man in his thirties or forties in good health. The sequenced sample consisted of naive CD4+ T cells sorted from blood. Subset of the sample: CD45RA+ positively selected. The CDR3 DNA reads as TGTGCCAGCACCACAGGGGGCTTGGACGAGCAGTACTTC. Translated: CASTTGGLDEQYF.